This T cell receptor (beta chain) was profiled in a study of cytomegalovirus exposure and HLA in healthy donors. This CDR3 is 16 amino acids long. The J segment lost 3 bases and the V segment lost 3 bases, leaving 7 bases of the junction unmatched. Germline V lookup: CDR1 SGHDN, CDR2 FVKESK. Sampled while nominally healthy, donors likely had unrecorded immune exposures. With 60 Vbeta and 13 Jbeta primers, the PCR was carried out. In the original processing: Unique TCR beta chains numbered 80 million to 95 million in a later analysis, with roughly 10 million shared. TCRdb's copy holds only in-frame clones and misses some; the assay was immunoSEQ multiplex PCR. V and J calls plus clone size are reproduced from that table; the DNA served to infer D and trimming. The sample contains 90,000 to 100,000 clones, roughly 76% of which appear only once.

The TCR was taken from a man aged 40-50 years in good health and CMV-seronegative. The rearrangement joins TRBV14 to TRBJ2-3; 9 positions agree with TRBD2. Specimen: PBMCs. The CDR3 spells CASSHNTGLATDTQYF. CDR3 in DNA: TGTGCCAGCAGCCACAATACGGGACTAGCTACAGATACGCAGTATTTT.